These 5 T cell receptor beta chains originate from one sample sequenced in a study of blood T cell repertoires in COVID-19. Profiled with immunoSEQ multiplex PCR; TCRdb holds only in-frame clones, not every one. Altogether fewer than 450,000 clones are present, 91% being singletons, with the ten largest covering around 3.5%. The sample taken for sequencing was peripheral blood. The receptors originated from a woman under 30 who had recovered from COVID-19.

CDR3 region: CASRGLAGETQYF. The CDR3 coding sequence is TGCGCCAGTAGAGGACTAGCGGGAGAGACCCAGTACTTC. V gene TRBV5-1 combines with J gene TRBJ2-5, with 11 bases fitting TRBD2. The J segment lost 4 bases and the V segment lost 8 bases, leaving 4 bases of the junction unmatched. The germline CDR1 and CDR2 sequences are SGHRS and YFSETQ. The CDR3 totals 13 residues.

The J gene is TRBJ1-5, the V gene TRBV6-5, with D uncertain. The ends were cut back, 2 bases at V and 3 bases at J, with 5 bases in the middle. CDR3 length: 13 residues. Germline CDR1 reads MNHEY; CDR2 reads SVGAGI. The DNA of the CDR3 is TGTGCCAGCAGTTACACGGTCAATCAGCCCCAGCATTTT. Translating gives CASSYTVNQPQHF.

In this sample, this clone turned up a few times. This rearrangement joins TRBV6-5 to TRBJ2-7; perhaps TRBD1 as D (6 bases). Germline V gives CDR1 MNHEY, CDR2 SVGAGI. Trimming removed 4 bases from V and 2 bases from J, with 18 bases in between. The CDR3 spans 16 residues. The CDR3 here is CASSSPTGNQPYEQYV. For the CDR3, the DNA is TGTGCCAGCAGTTCCCCTACAGGGAATCAACCCTACGAGCAGTACGTC.

This rearrangement joins TRBV5-5 to TRBJ2-1, with 7 bases matching TRBD2. Looked up from germline, CDR1 is SGHKS and CDR2 is YYEKEE (reference sequence). The J segment lost 10 bases and the V segment lost 5 bases, leaving 3 bases of the junction unmatched. CDR3 length: 11 residues. This CDR3 reads CASSSLAEQFF. CDR3 in DNA: TGTGCCAGCAGTTCACTAGCGGAGCAGTTCTTC.

About this clone: Germline and junction disagree at one end, which may indicate a read error. This chain's CDR3 is CASRQGVFKAIYF. The CDR3 DNA follows: TGTGCCAGCAGACAGGGGGTCTTTAAGGCCATATACTTC. The chain is built from TRBV6-5 and TRBJ1-2; TRBD1 aligns across 8 bases. The CDR3 runs to 13 residues. Germline V gives CDR1 MNHEY, CDR2 SVGAGI.